These 8 T cell receptor beta chains share one sample of origin, sequenced in a study of graft-versus-host responses after intestinal transplantation. Researchers processed graft tissue to release intraepithelial and lamina propria lymphocytes. Only in-frame clones appear in the TCRdb table, and some are missing; sequencing was by immunoSEQ multiplex PCR. The repertoire holds some 4,000 clones, with roughly 80% as singletons. Sequencing used ileum tissue, obtained just under 350 days after intestinal transplantation. These receptors all come from a human patient who received an intestinal transplant, so some T cells may come from the graft donor.

This clone is large in the sample. V and J are TRBV15 and TRBJ2-7, with 7 bases matching TRBD1. The germline CDR1 and CDR2 sequences are LNHNV and YYDKDF (reference sequence). V lost 5 bases and J lost 6; bases outside the gene matches: 13. This CDR3 comprises 15 residues. The CDR3 spells CATSERDRARGEQYF. CDR3 nucleotide sequence: TGTGCCACCAGCGAGAGAGACAGGGCAAGAGGCGAGCAGTACTTC.

V is TRBV6-5 and J is TRBJ2-3, with 9 bases aligning to TRBD2. The germline V gene encodes CDR1 MNHEY and CDR2 SVGAGI. J was trimmed by 6 bases and V by 6 bases; bases with no gene match: 10. The CDR3 consists of 15 residues. The CDR3 DNA sequence: TGTGCCAGCAGCACAGGGGCGGGAGGGTGGGATACGCAGTATTTT. Translation: CASSTGAGGWDTQYF.

This clone showed up just once. V usage is TRBV5-4 and J usage is TRBJ2-2, with 11 bases identical to TRBD1. V lost 3 bases, J lost 5 bases, and 3 bases stayed unmatched. Per germline, CDR1 SGHNT and CDR2 YYREEE (reference sequence). There are 15 residues in the CDR3. Written as DNA, the CDR3 is TGTGCCAGCAGCTGGGACAGGGGGGTGACCGGGGAGCTGTTTTTT. Translated, it gives CASSWDRGVTGELFF.

The V gene is TRBV5-1, the J gene TRBJ2-1; no reliable D call. Deletions cut 0 bases from V and 8 bases from J, with 12 bases between. This CDR3 is 14 amino acids long. Germline CDR1 is SGHRS and CDR2 is YFSETQ. This CDR3 reads CASSLVSGLDEQFF. The DNA of the CDR3 is TGCGCCAGCAGCTTGGTCTCCGGGTTGGATGAGCAGTTCTTC.

This clone was found once. The V gene is TRBV5-1, the J gene TRBJ2-2; 15 bases agree with TRBD2. The CDR3 is made up of 17 amino acids. Trimming at V came to 3 bases and at J to 5 bases, leaving 5 bases not matched to a gene. The germline V gene has CDR1 SGHRS and CDR2 YFSETQ. The CDR3 DNA is TGCGCCAGCAGCTGGGACGGACTAGCGGGAGGGACCGGGGAGCTGTTTTTT. Translation: CASSWDGLAGGTGELFF.

This sequence joins TRBV6-1 and TRBJ2-2; 9 positions match TRBD1. The CDR3 sequence is 14 residues long. CDR1 MNHNS and CDR2 SASEGT come from the germline V gene. V gave up 4 bases and J gave up 4 bases; unmatched junction bases: 1. The CDR3 sequence: CASSVGQGTGELFF. CDR3 nucleotides: TGTGCCAGCAGTGTGGGACAGGGCACCGGGGAGCTGTTTTTT.

J is TRBJ2-5 and V is TRBV6-5, with D maybe TRBD1 (5 bases). The germline V and J ends were trimmed by 11 bases and 3 bases, with 13 bases remaining between them. The CDR3 runs to 12 residues. Germline V lookup: CDR1 MNHEY, CDR2 SVGAGI. DNA for the CDR3: TGTGCCCCCCCGAACAGGAAAGAGACCCAGTACTTC. It translates to CAPPNRKETQYF.

V and J are TRBV2 and TRBJ1-1, with no clear D. V was pared by 6 bases and J by 1 base, with 18 bases between. Germline CDR1 reads SNHLY; CDR2 reads FYNNEI. The CDR3 has 16 residues. CDR3 coding DNA: TGTGCCAGCAGGGCTGGGCTGGGCAGACCGAACACTGAAGCTTTCTTT. It specifies CASRAGLGRPNTEAFF.